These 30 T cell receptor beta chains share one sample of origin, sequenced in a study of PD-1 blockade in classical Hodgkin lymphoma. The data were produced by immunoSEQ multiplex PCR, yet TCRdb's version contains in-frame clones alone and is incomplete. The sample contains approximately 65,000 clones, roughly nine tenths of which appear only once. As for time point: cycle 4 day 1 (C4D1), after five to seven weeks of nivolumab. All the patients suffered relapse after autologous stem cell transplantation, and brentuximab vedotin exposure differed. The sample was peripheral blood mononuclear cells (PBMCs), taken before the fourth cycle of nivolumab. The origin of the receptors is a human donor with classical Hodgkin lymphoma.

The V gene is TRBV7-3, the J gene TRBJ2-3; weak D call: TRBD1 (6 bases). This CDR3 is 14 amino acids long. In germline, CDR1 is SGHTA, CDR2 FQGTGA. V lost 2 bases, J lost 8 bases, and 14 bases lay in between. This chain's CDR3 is CASSLGGRSGTQYF. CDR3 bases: TGTGCCAGCAGCTTAGGGGGCCGGAGCGGTACGCAGTATTTT. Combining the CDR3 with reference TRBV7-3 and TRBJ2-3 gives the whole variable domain GAGVSQTPSNKVTEKGKYVELRCDPISGHTALYWYRQSLGQGPEFLIYFQGTGAADDSGLPNDRFFAVRPEGSVSTLKIQRTERGDSAVYLCASSLGGRSGTQYFGPGTRLTVL.

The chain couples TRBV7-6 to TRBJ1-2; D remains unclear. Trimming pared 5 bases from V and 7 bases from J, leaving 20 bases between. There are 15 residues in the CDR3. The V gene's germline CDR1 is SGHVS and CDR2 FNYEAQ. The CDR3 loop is CASSPFIDGVSGYTF. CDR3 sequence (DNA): TGTGCCAGCAGCCCGTTTATCGACGGGGTGTCTGGCTACACCTTC. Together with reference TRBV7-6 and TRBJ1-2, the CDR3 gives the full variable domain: GAGVSQSPRYKVTKRGQDVALRCDPISGHVSLYWYRQALGQGPEFLTYFNYEAQQDKSGLPNDRFSAERPEGSISTLTIQRTEQRDSAMYRCASSPFIDGVSGYTFGSGTRLTVV.

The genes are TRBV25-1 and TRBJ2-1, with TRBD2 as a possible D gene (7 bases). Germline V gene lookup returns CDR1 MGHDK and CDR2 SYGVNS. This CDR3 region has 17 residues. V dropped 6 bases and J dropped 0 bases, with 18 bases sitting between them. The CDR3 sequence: CASRRGGEVSSYNEQFF. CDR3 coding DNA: TGTGCCAGCAGGAGGGGGGGAGAGGTAAGCTCCTACAATGAGCAGTTCTTC.

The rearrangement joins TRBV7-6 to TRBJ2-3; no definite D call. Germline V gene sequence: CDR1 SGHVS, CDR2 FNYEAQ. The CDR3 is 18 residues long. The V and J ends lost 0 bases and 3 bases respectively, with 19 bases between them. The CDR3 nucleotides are TGTGCCAGCAGCTTAGCGAATAAAGGACCGGTTATTACAGATACGCAGTATTTT. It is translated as CASSLANKGPVITDTQYF. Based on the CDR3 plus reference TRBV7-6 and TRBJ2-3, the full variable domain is GAGVSQSPRYKVTKRGQDVALRCDPISGHVSLYWYRQALGQGPEFLTYFNYEAQQDKSGLPNDRFSAERPEGSISTLTIQRTEQRDSAMYRCASSLANKGPVITDTQYFGPGTRLTVL.

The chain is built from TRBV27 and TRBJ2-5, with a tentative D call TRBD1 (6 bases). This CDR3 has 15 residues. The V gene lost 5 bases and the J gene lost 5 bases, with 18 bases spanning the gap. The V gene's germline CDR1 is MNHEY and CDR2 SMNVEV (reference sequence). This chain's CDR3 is CASSMTRSGGETQYF. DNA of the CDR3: TGTGCCAGCAGTATGACCCGTAGTGGGGGCGAGACCCAGTACTTC.

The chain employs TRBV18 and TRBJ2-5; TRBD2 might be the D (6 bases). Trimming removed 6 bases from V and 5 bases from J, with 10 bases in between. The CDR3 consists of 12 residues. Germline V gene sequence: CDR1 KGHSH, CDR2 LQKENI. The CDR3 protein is CASSHRGETQYF. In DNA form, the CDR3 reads TGTGCCAGCTCCCATCGGGGGGAGACCCAGTACTTC.

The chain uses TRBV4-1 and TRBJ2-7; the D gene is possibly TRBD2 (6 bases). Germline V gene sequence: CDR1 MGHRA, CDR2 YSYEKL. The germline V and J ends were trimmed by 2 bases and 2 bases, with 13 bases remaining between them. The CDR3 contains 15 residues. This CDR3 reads CASSQIRDSAYEQYF. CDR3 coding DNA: TGCGCCAGCAGCCAAATCAGGGACTCCGCCTACGAGCAGTACTTC.

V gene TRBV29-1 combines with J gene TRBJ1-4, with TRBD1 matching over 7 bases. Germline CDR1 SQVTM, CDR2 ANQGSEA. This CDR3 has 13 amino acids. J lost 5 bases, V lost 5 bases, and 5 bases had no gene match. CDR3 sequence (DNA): TGCAGCGTTAAGACAGGGCTAAATGAAAAACTGTTTTTT. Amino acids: CSVKTGLNEKLFF. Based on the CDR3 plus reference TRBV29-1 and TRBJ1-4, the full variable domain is SAVISQKPSRDICQRGTSLTIQCQVDSQVTMMFWYRQQPGQSLTLIATANQGSEATYESGFVIDKFPISRPNLTFSTLTVSNMSPEDSSIYLCSVKTGLNEKLFFGSGTQLSVL.

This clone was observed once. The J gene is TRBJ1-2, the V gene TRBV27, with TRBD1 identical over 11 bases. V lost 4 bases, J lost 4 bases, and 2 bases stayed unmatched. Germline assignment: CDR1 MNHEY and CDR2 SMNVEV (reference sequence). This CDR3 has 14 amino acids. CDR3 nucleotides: TGTGCCAGCAGTTGGACAGGGGGCGCCTATGGCTACACCTTC. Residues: CASSWTGGAYGYTF.

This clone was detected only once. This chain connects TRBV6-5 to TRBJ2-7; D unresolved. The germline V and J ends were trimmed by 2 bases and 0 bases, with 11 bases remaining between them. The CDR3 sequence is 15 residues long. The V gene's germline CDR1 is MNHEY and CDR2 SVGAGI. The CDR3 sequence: CASSYDGPGSYEQYF. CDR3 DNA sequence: TGTGCCAGCAGTTACGACGGACCTGGCTCCTACGAGCAGTACTTC.

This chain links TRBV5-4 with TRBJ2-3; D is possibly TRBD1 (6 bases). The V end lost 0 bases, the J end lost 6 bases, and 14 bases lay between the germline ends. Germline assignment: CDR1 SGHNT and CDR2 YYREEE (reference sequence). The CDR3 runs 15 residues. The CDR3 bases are TGTGCCAGCAGCTTGGGACCAGGGGAGATGGATACGCAGTATTTT. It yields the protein CASSLGPGEMDTQYF.

The chain's CDR3 is CAWSLSRVNYGYTF. CDR3 nucleotides: TGTGCCTGGAGTCTGTCCAGGGTAAATTATGGCTACACCTTC. The rearrangement uses TRBV30 and TRBJ1-2; D possibly corresponds to TRBD1 (5 bases). Trimming pared 2 bases from V and 5 bases from J, leaving 15 bases between. The CDR3 is 14 residues long. Germline V lookup: CDR1 GTSNPN, CDR2 SVGIG (reference sequence).

The CDR3, as DNA: TGTGCCAGCTCATCCTCAGAGACCGGGGAGCTGTTTTTT. Protein product: CASSSSETGELFF. V and J are TRBV18 and TRBJ2-2; no clear D. The CDR3 runs 13 residues. CDR1 is KGHSH, CDR2 LQKENI, per germline. V was clipped by 5 bases and J by 5 bases, with 9 bases between them.

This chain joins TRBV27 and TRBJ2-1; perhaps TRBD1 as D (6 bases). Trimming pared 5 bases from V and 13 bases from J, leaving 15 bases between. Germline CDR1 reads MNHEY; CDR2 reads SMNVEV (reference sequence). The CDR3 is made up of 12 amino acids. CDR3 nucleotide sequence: TGTGCCAGCAGTCCAACCCAGGGGCCCCAGTTCTTC. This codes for CASSPTQGPQFF.

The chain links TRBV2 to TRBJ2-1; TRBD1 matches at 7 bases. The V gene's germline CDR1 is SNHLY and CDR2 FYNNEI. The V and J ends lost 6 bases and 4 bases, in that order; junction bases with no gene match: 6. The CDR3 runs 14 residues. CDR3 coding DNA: TGTGCCAGCAGACCCGGGACAGATTACAATGAGCAGTTCTTC. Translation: CASRPGTDYNEQFF.

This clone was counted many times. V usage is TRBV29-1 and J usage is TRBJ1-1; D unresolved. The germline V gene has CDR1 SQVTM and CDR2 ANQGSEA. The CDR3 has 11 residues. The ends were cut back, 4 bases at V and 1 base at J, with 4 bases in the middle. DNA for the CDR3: TGCAGCGTTGTCGGGAACACTGAAGCTTTCTTT. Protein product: CSVVGNTEAFF.

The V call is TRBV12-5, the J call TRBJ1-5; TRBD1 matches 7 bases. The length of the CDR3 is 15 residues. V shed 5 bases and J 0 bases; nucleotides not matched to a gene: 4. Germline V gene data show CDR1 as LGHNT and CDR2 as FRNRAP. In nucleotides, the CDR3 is TGTGCTAGTGGTCTGGGACAGCTTAGCAATCAGCCCCAGCATTTT. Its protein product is CASGLGQLSNQPQHF.

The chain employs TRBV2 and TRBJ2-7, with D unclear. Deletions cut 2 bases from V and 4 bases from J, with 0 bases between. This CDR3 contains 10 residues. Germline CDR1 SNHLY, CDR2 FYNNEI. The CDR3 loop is CASSEYEQYF. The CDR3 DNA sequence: TGTGCCAGCAGTGAATACGAGCAGTACTTC.

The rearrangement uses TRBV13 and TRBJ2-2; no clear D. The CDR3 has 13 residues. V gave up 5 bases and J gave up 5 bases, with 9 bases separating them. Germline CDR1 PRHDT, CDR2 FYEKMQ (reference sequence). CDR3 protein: CASSERTTGELFF. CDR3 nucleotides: TGTGCCAGCAGCGAACGGACGACCGGGGAGCTGTTTTTT. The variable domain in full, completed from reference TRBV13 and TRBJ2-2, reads AAGVIQSPRHLIKEKRETATLKCYPIPRHDTVYWYQQGPGQDPQFLISFYEKMQSDKGSIPDRFSAQQFSDYHSELNMSSLELGDSALYFCASSERTTGELFFGEGSRLTVL.

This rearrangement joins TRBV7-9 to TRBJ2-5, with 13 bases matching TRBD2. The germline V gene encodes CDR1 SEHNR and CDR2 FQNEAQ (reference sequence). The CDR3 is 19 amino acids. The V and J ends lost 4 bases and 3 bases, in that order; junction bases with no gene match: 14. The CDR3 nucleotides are TGTGCCAGCAGCTCGGGACTAGCGGGGACTCGGTACCTAAAAGAGACCCAGTACTTC. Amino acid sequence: CASSSGLAGTRYLKETQYF.

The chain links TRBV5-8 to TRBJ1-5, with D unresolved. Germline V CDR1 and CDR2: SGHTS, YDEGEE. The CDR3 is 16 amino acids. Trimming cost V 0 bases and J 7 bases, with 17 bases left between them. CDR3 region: CASSLVCRSCWQPQHF. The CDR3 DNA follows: TGTGCCAGCAGCTTGGTTTGTAGGTCTTGTTGGCAGCCCCAGCATTTT.

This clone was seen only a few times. For the CDR3, the DNA is TGCGCCAGCAGCCAAGATTCAGGCGCAAGGGAGGGCTACACCTTC. As protein: CASSQDSGAREGYTF. The chain is built from TRBV4-1 and TRBJ1-2; D remains unclear. The ends were cut back, 0 bases at V and 8 bases at J, with 16 bases in the middle. CDR1 and CDR2 (germline): MGHRA, YSYEKL. The CDR3 length is 15 residues.

CDR3 sequence: CSVTTGASEGIQPQHF. In DNA form, the CDR3 reads TGCAGCGTTACGACAGGGGCCAGTGAAGGTATTCAGCCCCAGCATTTT. V and J are TRBV29-1 and TRBJ1-5; TRBD1 agrees at 8 bases. The CDR3 is 16 amino acids. With 5 bases clipped from V and 6 bases from J, the junction kept 15 bases outside the gene matches. The V gene's germline CDR1 is SQVTM and CDR2 ANQGSEA.

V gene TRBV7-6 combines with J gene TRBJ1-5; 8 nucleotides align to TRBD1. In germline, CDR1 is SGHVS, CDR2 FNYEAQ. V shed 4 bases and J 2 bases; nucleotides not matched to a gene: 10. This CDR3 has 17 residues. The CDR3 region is CASSSQTGADGNQPQHF. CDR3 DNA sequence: TGTGCCAGCAGCTCCCAGACAGGGGCCGATGGCAATCAGCCCCAGCATTTT.

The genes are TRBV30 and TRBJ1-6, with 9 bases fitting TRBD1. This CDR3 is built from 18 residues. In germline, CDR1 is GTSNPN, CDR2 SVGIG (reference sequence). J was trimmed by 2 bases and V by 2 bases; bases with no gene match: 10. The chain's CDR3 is CAWSPSTGGTAYNSPLHF. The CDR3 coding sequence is TGTGCCTGGAGTCCCTCTACAGGGGGCACCGCCTATAATTCACCCCTCCACTTT.

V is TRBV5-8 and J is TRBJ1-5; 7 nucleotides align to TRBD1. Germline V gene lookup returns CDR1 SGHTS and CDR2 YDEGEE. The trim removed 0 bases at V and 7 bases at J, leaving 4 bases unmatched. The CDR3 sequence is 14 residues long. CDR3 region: CASSLVQGNQPQHF. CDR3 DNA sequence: TGTGCCAGCAGCTTGGTACAGGGGAACCAGCCCCAGCATTTT.

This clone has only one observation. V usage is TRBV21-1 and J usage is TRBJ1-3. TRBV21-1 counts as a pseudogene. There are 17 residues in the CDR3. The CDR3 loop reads CASSILGVASSGNTIYF. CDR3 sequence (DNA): TGTGCCAGCAGCATCCTTGGGGTCGCTAGCTCTGGAAACACCATATATTTT.

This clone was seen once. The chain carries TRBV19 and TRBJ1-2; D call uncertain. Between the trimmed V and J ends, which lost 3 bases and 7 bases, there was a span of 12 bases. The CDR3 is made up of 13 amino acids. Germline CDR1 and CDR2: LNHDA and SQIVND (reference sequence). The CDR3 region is CASSILGTSGYTF. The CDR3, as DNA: TGTGCCAGTAGTATTCTGGGAACAAGTGGCTACACCTTC.

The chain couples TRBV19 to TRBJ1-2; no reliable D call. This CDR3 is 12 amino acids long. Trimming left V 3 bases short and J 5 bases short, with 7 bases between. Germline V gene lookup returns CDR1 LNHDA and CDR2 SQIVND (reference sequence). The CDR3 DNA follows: TGTGCCAGTAGTATCTCGGTTTATGGCTACACCTTC. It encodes CASSISVYGYTF. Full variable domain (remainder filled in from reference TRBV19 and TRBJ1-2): DGGITQSPKYLFRKEGQNVTLSCEQNLNHDAMYWYRQDPGQGLRLIYYSQIVNDFQKGDIAEGYSVSREKKESFPLTVTSAQKNPTAFYLCASSISVYGYTFGSGTRLTVV.

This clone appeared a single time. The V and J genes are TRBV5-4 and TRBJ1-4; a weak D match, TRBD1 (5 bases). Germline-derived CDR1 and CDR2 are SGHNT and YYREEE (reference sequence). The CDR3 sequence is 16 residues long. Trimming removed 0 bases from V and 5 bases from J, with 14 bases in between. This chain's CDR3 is CASSLAGWGGNEKLFF. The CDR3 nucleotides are TGTGCCAGCAGCTTGGCCGGGTGGGGCGGAAATGAAAAACTGTTTTTT.